This TCR beta chain was identified during a study of blood T cell repertoires in COVID-19. Study-level background: Acute-phase and convalescent COVID-19 samples originated in the United States, Italy and Spain.

Clones were sequenced by immunoSEQ multiplex PCR, and TCRdb holds only the in-frame ones, with some missing. The sample comprises about 180,000 clones, 88% of which are singletons, and roughly 8.9% rests with the top ten. Cohort assignment relied on participant-reported clinical history. Two negative PCRs, clearance, or symptom resolution characterized the recovered Cohort 3 donors. The sample comprised PBMCs or T cells enriched from blood (not recorded which). The clonotype was recovered from a young woman who had recovered from COVID-19.

The CDR3, as DNA: TGTGCCAGCGCCTCCGGGACAGGGATCCAATATGGCTACACCTTC. Translated: CASASGTGIQYGYTF. The V gene is TRBV25-1, the J gene TRBJ1-2, with 9 bases aligning to TRBD1. The length of the CDR3 is 15 residues. The ends lost 8 bases at V and 5 bases at J; junction bases unmatched: 12. Per germline, CDR1 MGHDK and CDR2 SYGVNS.